The T cell receptor beta chain under discussion was sequenced for a study of blood T cell repertoires in COVID-19. Participants spanned ages about 18 to 100 years and resided in roughly 22 US areas. Participants had their cohort set by participant-reported clinical history. V shed 0 bases and J shed 6 bases, with 7 bases lying between them. CDR1 and CDR2 from the germline V gene are SGHNT and YYREEE (reference sequence). There are 13 residues in the CDR3. Profiling relied on immunoSEQ multiplex PCR, and the TCRdb table lists in-frame clones only, not all of them. The sample shows 150,000 or so clones, over 75% of them seen only once.

This clonotype originated in a woman aged 50 to 65 who had recovered from COVID-19. The sample consisted of PBMCs or T cells enriched from blood (not recorded which). V usage is TRBV5-4 and J usage is TRBJ2-1; D remains ambiguous. This CDR3 is CASSLVSGNEQFF. The CDR3 DNA is TGTGCCAGCAGCTTGGTCTCCGGCAATGAGCAGTTCTTC.